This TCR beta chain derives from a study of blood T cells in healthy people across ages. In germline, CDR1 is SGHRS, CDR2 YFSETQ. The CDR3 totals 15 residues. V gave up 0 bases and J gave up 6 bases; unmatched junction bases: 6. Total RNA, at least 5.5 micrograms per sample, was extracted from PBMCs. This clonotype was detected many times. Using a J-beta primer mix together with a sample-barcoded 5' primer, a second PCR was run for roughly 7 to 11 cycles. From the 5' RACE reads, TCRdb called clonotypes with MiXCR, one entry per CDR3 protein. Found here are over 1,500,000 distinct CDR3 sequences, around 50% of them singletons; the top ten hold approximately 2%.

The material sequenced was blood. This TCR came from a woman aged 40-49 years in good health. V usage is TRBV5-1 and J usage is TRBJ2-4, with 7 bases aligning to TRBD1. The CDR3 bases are TGCGCCAGCAGCTTGGAAGGGGGCGATAGAAACATTCAGTACTTC. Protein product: CASSLEGGDRNIQYF.